The sample holds a few counts of the clone carrying this T cell receptor beta chain. This specimen belongs to a study of OX40 agonist ivuxolimab in advanced cancers. Study summary: Ivuxolimab is a fully human IgG2 antibody that activates OX40 (CD134). Patients were roughly 81% male with ages roughly 20 to 80, mean about 65.

Repertoires were generated with immunoSEQ multiplex PCR, while TCRdb's copy carries only in-frame clones and drops some. The table shows 70,000 or so clones, with more than 85% occurring only once. V was pared by 1 base and J by 5 bases, with 12 bases between. This CDR3 has 15 amino acids. In germline, CDR1 is SNHLY, CDR2 FYNNEI. This sample comprised CD4+ or CD8+ T cells sorted from blood, obtained in a trial of the OX40 agonist ivuxolimab. This rearrangement joins TRBV2 to TRBJ1-5, with D perhaps matching TRBD1 (5 bases). The receptor comes from an adult with an advanced solid tumor such as melanoma, head and neck, liver or kidney cancer. The CDR3 sequence is CASSEGTTTYQPQHF. The CDR3 DNA sequence: TGTGCCAGCAGTGAAGGGACAACAACATATCAGCCCCAGCATTTT.